This T cell receptor beta chain emerged from a study of cytomegalovirus exposure and HLA in healthy donors. With 60 Vbeta and 13 Jbeta primers, the PCR was carried out. Generated by immunoSEQ multiplex PCR, the TCRdb table keeps only in-frame clones and is missing some. This table holds about 130,000 clones, over 70% found once. Study-level results: Cytomegalovirus status, reportedly, was diagnosed with high specificity and sensitivity by the classifier. A prior analysis recorded that most TCR beta V segments were productive about 87% or about 30% of the time.

Turning to this clone: Its antigen is unknown.

V shed 6 bases and J 10 bases; nucleotides not matched to a gene: 7. Germline CDR1 and CDR2: SGHAT and FQNNGV. CDR3 length equals 13 residues. This TCR was recovered from a woman aged 45-65 years in good health and CMV-seronegative. The specimen was PBMCs. The chain carries TRBV11-2 and TRBJ2-1; 9 positions match TRBD2. CDR3 bases: TGTGCCAGCAGATTCCCTAGCGGGAACGAGCAGTTCTTC. Translation gives CASRFPSGNEQFF. Looking up the rest from reference TRBV11-2 and TRBJ2-1 gives the full variable domain: EAGVAQSPRYKIIEKRQSVAFWCNPISGHATLYWYQQILGQGPKLLIQFQNNGVVDDSQLPKDRFSAERLKGVDSTLKIQPAKLEDSAVYLCASRFPSGNEQFFGPGTRLTVL.